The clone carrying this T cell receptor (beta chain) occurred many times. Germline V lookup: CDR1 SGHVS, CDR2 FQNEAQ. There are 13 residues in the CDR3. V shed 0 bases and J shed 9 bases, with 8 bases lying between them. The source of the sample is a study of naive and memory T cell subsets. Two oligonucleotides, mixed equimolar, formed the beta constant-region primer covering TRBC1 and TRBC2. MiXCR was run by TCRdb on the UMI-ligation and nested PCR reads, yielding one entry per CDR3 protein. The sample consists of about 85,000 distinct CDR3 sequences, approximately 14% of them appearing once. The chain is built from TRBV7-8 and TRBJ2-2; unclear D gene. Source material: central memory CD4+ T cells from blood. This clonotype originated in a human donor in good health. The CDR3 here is CASSLAMSRELFF. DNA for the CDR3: TGTGCCAGCAGCTTAGCGATGAGCCGGGAGCTGTTTTTT.